This T cell receptor beta chain was recorded in a study of blood T cell repertoires in COVID-19. On the study more broadly: Specimens from acute and convalescent COVID-19 originated in the United States, Italy and Spain. In each case, the material was cDNA or gDNA derived from T cells, B-cell-depleted T cells, or PBMCs.

The authors' processing: By means of reference gene primer amplification, nucleated cell counts were estimated. Assay used: immunoSEQ multiplex PCR; TCRdb lists only in-frame clones, some missing. V and J calls and clone size are copied from that table; D and trimming were computed from the DNA. Of about 160,000 clones listed, about 88% are singletons. Recruited during active infection, patients (from Seattle) were subsequently followed longitudinally. Trimming took 5 bases from V and 7 from J, leaving 16 bases between them. The CDR3 has 15 residues. Germline CDR1 and CDR2: SGHDT and YYEEEE. The chain has TRBV5-6 and TRBJ1-6; perhaps TRBD1 as D (6 bases). The source material was peripheral blood. This receptor was identified in a man between 60 and 70 years old with COVID-19, enrolled during active disease. The CDR3 nucleotides read TGTGCCAGCAGGGGGGGGGCGGGGAAAAATTCACCCCTCCACTTT. Protein product: CASRGGAGKNSPLHF.